This TCR beta chain was identified in a study of CD8+ T cells in alopecia areata. Across the whole study: Percentage of affected scalp area was the basis on which treated patients' severity was scored.

Points on this clone: Its antigen remains unidentified. Other DNA sequences in the same sample also yield this CDR3.

The authors extracted RNA and reverse transcribed it into cDNA as the sequencing template. Method: immunoSEQ multiplex PCR; TCRdb's copy keeps in-frame clones and lacks some. The table records some 180,000 clones, around 51% of them present only once. Treatment reported: oral pan-JAK inhibitor, 5-10 mg twice daily. Per the germline V gene, CDR1 is SGHTA and CDR2 is FQGTGA. This CDR3 spans 15 amino acids. Trimming left V 3 bases short and J 2 bases short, with 10 bases between. Overall study findings and caveats: Scalp and blood samples kept many expanded lesional clones throughout tofacitinib. Because one nonresponder was included, the link of baseline CD8+ expansion to response is considered uncertain.

The sample consisted of CD8+ T cells sorted from blood, taken at week 52, from a patient treated with tofacitinib. The rearrangement uses TRBV7-3 and TRBJ2-2, with D possibly called TRBD1 or TRBD2 (5 bases each). This sequence originates from a human donor with alopecia areata. CDR3 sequence: CASSFLGRNTGELFF. The CDR3 coding sequence is TGTGCCAGCAGCTTTTTGGGACGTAACACCGGGGAGCTGTTTTTT.